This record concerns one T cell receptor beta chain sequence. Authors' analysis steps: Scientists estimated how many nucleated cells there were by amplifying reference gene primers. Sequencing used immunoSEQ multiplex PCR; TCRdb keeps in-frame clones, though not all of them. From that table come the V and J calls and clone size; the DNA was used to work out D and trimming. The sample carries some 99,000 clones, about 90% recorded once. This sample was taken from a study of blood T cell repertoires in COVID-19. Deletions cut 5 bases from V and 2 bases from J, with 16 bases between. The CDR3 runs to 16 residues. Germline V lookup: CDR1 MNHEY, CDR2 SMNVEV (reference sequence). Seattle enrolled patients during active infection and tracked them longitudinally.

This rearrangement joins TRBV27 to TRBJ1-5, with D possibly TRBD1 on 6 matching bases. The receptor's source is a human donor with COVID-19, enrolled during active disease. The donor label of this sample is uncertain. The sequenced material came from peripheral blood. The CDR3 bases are TGTGCCAGCAGTGCCCTTGGACAGCGACGCAATCAGCCCCAGCATTTT. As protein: CASSALGQRRNQPQHF.